These 15 T cell receptor beta chains originate from one sample sequenced in a study of T cell changes during pregnancy in multiple sclerosis. Repertoires were generated with immunoSEQ multiplex PCR, while TCRdb's copy carries only in-frame clones and drops some. Altogether roughly 64,000 clones are present, 80% to 95% being singletons, with the ten largest covering 1.4%. Source: peripheral blood, taken in the second trimester of pregnancy. These receptors originate from a female donor with multiple sclerosis, enrolled in a pregnancy study.

The J gene is TRBJ2-5, the V gene TRBV19; 7 bases agree with TRBD2. With 4 bases clipped from V and 4 bases from J, the junction kept 0 bases outside the gene matches. The germline V gene encodes CDR1 LNHDA and CDR2 SQIVND (reference sequence). The CDR3 sequence is 12 residues long. CDR3 sequence (DNA): TGTGCCAGTAGTAGCGGGAGAGAGACCCAGTACTTC. Protein product: CASSSGRETQYF.

The V and J genes are TRBV7-9 and TRBJ2-1; 8 nucleotides align to TRBD2. CDR3 size: 12 residues. Germline V gene sequence: CDR1 SEHNR, CDR2 FQNEAQ (reference sequence). V shed 1 base and J 16 bases; nucleotides not matched to a gene: 6. In DNA, the CDR3 is TGTGCCAGCAGCTTAGTTCCGGGAGGGCCCTTCTTC. This translates into CASSLVPGGPFF.

The chain links TRBV5-1 to TRBJ1-1; no clear D gene. This CDR3 comprises 14 residues. The germline V and J ends were trimmed by 5 bases and 4 bases, with 15 bases remaining between them. CDR1 is SGHRS and CDR2 is YFSETQ in the germline V gene. The CDR3, as DNA: TGCGCCAGCAGATTTGCCCCGGCAGGCACTGAAGCTTTCTTT. This translates into CASRFAPAGTEAFF. Variable domain in full (rest from reference TRBV5-1 and TRBJ1-1): KAGVTQTPRYLIKTRGQQVTLSCSPISGHRSVSWYQQTPGQGLQFLFEYFSETQRNKGNFPGRFSGRQFSNSRSEMNVSTLELGDSALYLCASRFAPAGTEAFFGQGTRLTVV.

The V and J genes are TRBV6-4 and TRBJ1-1; 9 positions agree with TRBD1. CDR3 length: 16 amino acids. Germline values: CDR1 MRHNA, CDR2 SNTAGT. Losses at the gene ends were 6 bases for V and 4 bases for J; bases not matched to a gene: 12. The CDR3 nucleotides are TGTGCCAGCAGCGGGACAGGGCCCTCGGGGGGCACTGAAGCTTTCTTT. Translated: CASSGTGPSGGTEAFF.

The rearrangement uses TRBV27 and TRBJ2-2; 8 nucleotides agree with TRBD1. V trimming: 5 bases; J trimming: 6 bases; junction bases outside the gene matches: 11. The CDR3 runs to 16 residues. Germline V gene data show CDR1 as MNHEY and CDR2 as SMNVEV (reference sequence). This CDR3 is CASSLRTGSWPGELFF. CDR3 nucleotides: TGTGCCAGCAGTCTCCGGACAGGGTCCTGGCCCGGGGAGCTGTTTTTT.

For the CDR3, the DNA is TGTGCCAGCAGTGACCTGGGGGGGACCACTGAAGCTTTCTTT. Amino acids: CASSDLGGTTEAFF. The V and J genes are TRBV6-4 and TRBJ1-1; D perhaps matches TRBD1 (5 bases). The CDR3 runs 14 residues. Between the trimmed V and J ends, which lost 2 bases and 4 bases, there was a span of 11 bases. CDR1 and CDR2 (germline): MRHNA, SNTAGT.

By frequency in the sample, this clone is medium-sized. V is TRBV29-1 and J is TRBJ1-2; TRBD1 is a possible D gene (5 bases). V lost 3 bases to trimming and J lost 2 bases, with 10 bases between them. Germline V CDR1 and CDR2: SQVTM, ANQGSEA. The CDR3 covers 13 residues. The CDR3 loop is CSVDRAGNYGYTF. The CDR3 region has the DNA TGCAGCGTTGACAGGGCGGGGAACTATGGCTACACCTTC.

The V call is TRBV6-5, the J call TRBJ2-3; D might be TRBD1 (5 bases). V lost 8 bases and J lost 6, with 9 bases in between. CDR3 length: 11 amino acids. Germline V gives CDR1 MNHEY, CDR2 SVGAGI. Here the CDR3 reads CASRKGDTQYF. CDR3 nucleotides: TGTGCCAGCCGGAAGGGGGATACGCAGTATTTT.

The V gene is TRBV25-1, the J gene TRBJ2-2; 11 bases agree with TRBD1. The J segment lost 6 bases and the V segment lost 5 bases, leaving 8 bases of the junction unmatched. CDR3 length equals 16 residues. Germline CDR1 and CDR2: MGHDK and SYGVNS. The CDR3 nucleotides read TGTGCCAGCAGTCCCCGGACAGGGGGCGCGTCCGGGGAGCTGTTTTTT. Its translation: CASSPRTGGASGELFF.

The chain is built from TRBV11-2 and TRBJ1-2; D is ambiguous. This CDR3 is 15 amino acids long. With 5 bases removed from V and 6 bases from J, the gap between germline ends came to 19 bases. The germline V gene has CDR1 SGHAT and CDR2 FQNNGV. This chain's CDR3 is CASSPGRREGHGYTF. The CDR3, as DNA: TGTGCCAGCAGCCCAGGACGCCGAGAGGGTCATGGCTACACCTTC.

The count of this clone is one. The V call is TRBV11-2, the J call TRBJ2-7, with a possible D match to TRBD1 (6 bases). V lost 1 base and J lost 6, with 16 bases in between. This CDR3 is built from 15 residues. Germline values: CDR1 SGHAT, CDR2 FQNNGV. The CDR3: CASSLGRWGQGEQYF. CDR3 DNA: TGTGCCAGCAGCTTAGGAAGATGGGGGCAGGGCGAGCAGTACTTC.

J is TRBJ1-5 and V is TRBV4-1, with TRBD1 matching over 8 bases. In germline, CDR1 is MGHRA, CDR2 YSYEKL. The junction had 6 bases not matched to a gene; V was cut back by 1 base and J by 4 bases. The CDR3 is 16 residues long. The CDR3 nucleotides read TGCGCCAGCAGCCAAGGTCCGACAGGGGAGAATCAGCCCCAGCATTTT. Translating it yields CASSQGPTGENQPQHF.

The V and J genes are TRBV7-2 and TRBJ1-2; D is perhaps TRBD1 (5 bases). V lost 5 bases, J lost 2 bases, and 9 bases lay in between. Per the germline V gene, CDR1 is SGHTA and CDR2 is FQGNSA. There are 13 residues in the CDR3. CDR3 protein: CASSLQGNYGYTF. CDR3 sequence (DNA): TGTGCCAGCAGCCTTCAGGGCAACTATGGCTACACCTTC.

The genes are TRBV4-1 and TRBJ1-3; D not resolved. CDR1 and CDR2 from the germline V gene are MGHRA and YSYEKL. Trimming left V 1 base short and J 2 bases short, with 18 bases between. The CDR3 is made up of 18 amino acids. CDR3 residues: CASSQGEQIRRAGNTIYF. The CDR3, as DNA: TGCGCCAGCAGCCAAGGGGAGCAAATCCGACGGGCTGGAAACACCATATATTTT.

The V call is TRBV5-5, the J call TRBJ1-5; D call uncertain. CDR1 and CDR2 (germline): SGHKS, YYEKEE (reference sequence). The V and J ends lost 2 bases and 7 bases respectively, with 16 bases between them. This CDR3 comprises 15 residues. CDR3 in DNA: TGTGCCAGCAGCTTAGAACTCCGGGAGGGACAGCCCCAGCATTTT. It yields the protein CASSLELREGQPQHF.